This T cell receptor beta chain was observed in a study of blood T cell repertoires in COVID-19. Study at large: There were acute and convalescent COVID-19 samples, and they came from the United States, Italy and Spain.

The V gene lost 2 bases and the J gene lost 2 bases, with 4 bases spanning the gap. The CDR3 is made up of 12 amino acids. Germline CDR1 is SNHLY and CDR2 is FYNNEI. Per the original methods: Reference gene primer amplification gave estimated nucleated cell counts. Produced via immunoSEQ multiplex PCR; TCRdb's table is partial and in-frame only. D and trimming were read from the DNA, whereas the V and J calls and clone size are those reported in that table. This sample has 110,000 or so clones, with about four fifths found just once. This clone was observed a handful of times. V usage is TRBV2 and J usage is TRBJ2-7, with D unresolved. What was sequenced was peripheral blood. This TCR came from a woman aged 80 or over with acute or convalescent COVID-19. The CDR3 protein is CASSEQTYEQYF. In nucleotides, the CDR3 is TGTGCCAGCAGTGAACAAACCTACGAGCAGTACTTC.